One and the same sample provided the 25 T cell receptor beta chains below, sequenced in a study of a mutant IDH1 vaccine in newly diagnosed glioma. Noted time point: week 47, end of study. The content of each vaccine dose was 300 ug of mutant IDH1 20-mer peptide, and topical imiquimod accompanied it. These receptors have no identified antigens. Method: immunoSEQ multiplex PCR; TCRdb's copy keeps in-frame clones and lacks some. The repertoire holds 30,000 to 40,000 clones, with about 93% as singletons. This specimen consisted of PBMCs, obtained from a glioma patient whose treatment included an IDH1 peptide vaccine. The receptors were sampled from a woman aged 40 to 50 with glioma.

CDR3 loop: CASSRSAGVYQETQYF. The CDR3 DNA reads as TGTGCCAGTAGTAGGAGCGCAGGGGTTTACCAAGAGACCCAGTACTTC. The rearrangement links TRBV19 to TRBJ2-5, with D perhaps matching TRBD1 (6 bases). V was shortened by 4 bases and J by 0 bases, with 15 bases between the two germline ends. Germline V gene lookup returns CDR1 LNHDA and CDR2 SQIVND (reference sequence). This CDR3 has 16 amino acids.

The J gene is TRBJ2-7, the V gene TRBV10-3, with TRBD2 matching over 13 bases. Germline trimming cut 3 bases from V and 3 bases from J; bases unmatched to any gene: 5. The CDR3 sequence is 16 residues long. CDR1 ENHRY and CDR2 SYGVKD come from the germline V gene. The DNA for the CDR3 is TGTGCCATCAGTGACCGACTAGCGGGAGGTAGCTACGAGCAGTACTTC. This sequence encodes CAISDRLAGGSYEQYF.

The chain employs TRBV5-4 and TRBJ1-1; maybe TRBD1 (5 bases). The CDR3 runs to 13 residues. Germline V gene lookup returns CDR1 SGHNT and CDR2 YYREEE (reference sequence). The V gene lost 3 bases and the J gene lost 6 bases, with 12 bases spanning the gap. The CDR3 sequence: CASSSSDRPEAFF. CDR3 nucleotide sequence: TGTGCCAGCAGCTCCTCCGACAGACCTGAAGCTTTCTTT.

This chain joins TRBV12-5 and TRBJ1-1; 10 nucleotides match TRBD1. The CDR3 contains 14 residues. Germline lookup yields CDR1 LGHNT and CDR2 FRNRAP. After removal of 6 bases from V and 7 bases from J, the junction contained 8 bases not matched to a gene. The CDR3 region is CASGSDRGRGEAFF. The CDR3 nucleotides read TGTGCTAGTGGAAGCGACAGGGGGCGCGGTGAAGCTTTCTTT.

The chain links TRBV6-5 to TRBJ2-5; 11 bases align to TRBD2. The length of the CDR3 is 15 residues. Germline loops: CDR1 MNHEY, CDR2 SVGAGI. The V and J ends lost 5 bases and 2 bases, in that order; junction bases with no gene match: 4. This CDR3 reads CASSLGTSGQETQYF. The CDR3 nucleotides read TGTGCCAGCAGTCTCGGGACTAGCGGACAAGAGACCCAGTACTTC.

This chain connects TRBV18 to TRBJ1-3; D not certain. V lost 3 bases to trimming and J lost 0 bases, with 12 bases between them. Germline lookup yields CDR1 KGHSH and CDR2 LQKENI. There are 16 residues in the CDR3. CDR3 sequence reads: CASSPQTVSSGNTIYF. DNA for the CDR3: TGTGCCAGCTCACCCCAGACCGTGAGCTCTGGAAACACCATATATTTT.

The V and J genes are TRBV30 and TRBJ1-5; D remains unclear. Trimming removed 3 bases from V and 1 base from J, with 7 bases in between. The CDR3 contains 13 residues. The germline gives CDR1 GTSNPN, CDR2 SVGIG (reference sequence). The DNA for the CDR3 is TGTGCCTGGAGAGATGGCAGCAATCAGCCCCAGCATTTT. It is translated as CAWRDGSNQPQHF.

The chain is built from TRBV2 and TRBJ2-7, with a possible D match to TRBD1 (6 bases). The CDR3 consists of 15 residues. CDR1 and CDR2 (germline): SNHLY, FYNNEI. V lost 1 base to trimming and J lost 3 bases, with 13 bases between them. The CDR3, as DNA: TGTGCCAGCAGTGAAGACAGGGCCCAGCTCTACGAGCAGTACTTC. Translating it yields CASSEDRAQLYEQYF.

CDR3 sequence reads: CASSSGRPPEQYF. Here the CDR3 DNA reads TGTGCCAGCAGTAGCGGGAGACCCCCCGAGCAGTACTTC. The gene calls are TRBV28 and TRBJ2-7; 8 bases are a match to TRBD2. Trimming cost V 5 bases and J 6 bases; bases outside gene matches: 6. CDR1 and CDR2 (germline): MDHEN, SYDVKM. The length of the CDR3 is 13 residues.

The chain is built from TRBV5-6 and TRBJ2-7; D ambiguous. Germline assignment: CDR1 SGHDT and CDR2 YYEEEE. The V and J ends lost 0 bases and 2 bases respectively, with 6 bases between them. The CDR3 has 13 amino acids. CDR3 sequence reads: CASSLVNPYEQYF. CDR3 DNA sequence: TGTGCCAGCAGCTTGGTGAATCCCTACGAGCAGTACTTC.

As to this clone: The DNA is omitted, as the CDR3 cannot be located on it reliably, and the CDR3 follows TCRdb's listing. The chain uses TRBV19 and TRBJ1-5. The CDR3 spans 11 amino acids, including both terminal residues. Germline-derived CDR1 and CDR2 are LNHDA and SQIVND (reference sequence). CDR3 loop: CASRRAGPQHF.

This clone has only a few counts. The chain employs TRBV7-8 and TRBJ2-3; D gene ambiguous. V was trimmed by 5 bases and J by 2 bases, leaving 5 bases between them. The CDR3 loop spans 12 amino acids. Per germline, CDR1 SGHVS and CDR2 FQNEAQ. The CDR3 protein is CASSQLTDTQYF. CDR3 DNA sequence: TGTGCCAGCAGCCAACTCACAGATACGCAGTATTTT.

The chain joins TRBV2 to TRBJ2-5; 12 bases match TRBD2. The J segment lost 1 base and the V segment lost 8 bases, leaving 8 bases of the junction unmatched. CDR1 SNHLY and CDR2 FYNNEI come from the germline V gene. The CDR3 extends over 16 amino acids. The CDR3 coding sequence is TGTGCCAGCGGTACTAGCGGGGGGACCCCCCAAGAGACCCAGTACTTC. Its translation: CASGTSGGTPQETQYF.

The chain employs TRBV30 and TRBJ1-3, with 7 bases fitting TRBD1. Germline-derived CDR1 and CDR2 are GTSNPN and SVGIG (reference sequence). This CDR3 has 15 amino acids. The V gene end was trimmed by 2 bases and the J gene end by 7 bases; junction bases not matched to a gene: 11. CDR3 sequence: CAWSPRMTGRNTIYF. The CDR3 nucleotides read TGTGCCTGGAGTCCACGAATGACAGGGAGGAACACCATATATTTT.

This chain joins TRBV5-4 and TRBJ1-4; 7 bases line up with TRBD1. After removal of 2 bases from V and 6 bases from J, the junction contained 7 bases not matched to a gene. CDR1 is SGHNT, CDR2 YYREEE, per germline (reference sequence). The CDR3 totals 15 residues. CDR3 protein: CASSLSGQGDEKLFF. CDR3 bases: TGTGCCAGCAGCTTAAGTGGGCAGGGGGATGAAAAACTGTTTTTT.

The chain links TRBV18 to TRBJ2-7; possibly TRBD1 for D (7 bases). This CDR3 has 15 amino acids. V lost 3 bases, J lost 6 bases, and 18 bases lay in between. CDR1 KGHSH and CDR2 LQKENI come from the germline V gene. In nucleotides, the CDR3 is TGTGCCAGCTCACCTTTTAAAAGACAGGGAGGCGAGCAGTACTTC. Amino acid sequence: CASSPFKRQGGEQYF.

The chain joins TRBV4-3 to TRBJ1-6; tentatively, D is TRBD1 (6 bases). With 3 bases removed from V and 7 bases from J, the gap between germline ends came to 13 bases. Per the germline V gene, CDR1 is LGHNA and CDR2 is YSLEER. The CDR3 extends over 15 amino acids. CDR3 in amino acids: CASSQLQGRNSPLHF. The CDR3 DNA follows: TGCGCCAGCAGCCAGCTCCAGGGGCGGAATTCACCCCTCCACTTT.

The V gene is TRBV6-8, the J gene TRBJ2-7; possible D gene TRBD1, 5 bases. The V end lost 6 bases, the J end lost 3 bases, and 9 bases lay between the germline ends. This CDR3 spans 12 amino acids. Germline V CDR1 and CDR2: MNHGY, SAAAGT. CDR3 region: CASRPTGYEQYF. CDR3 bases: TGTGCCAGCAGACCAACAGGCTACGAGCAGTACTTC.

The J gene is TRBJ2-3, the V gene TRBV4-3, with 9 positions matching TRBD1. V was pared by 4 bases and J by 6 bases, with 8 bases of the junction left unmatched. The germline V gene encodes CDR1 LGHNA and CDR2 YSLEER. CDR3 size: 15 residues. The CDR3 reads CASSPLGQGVDTQYF. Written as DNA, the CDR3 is TGCGCCAGCAGCCCCCTGGGACAGGGAGTCGATACGCAGTATTTT.

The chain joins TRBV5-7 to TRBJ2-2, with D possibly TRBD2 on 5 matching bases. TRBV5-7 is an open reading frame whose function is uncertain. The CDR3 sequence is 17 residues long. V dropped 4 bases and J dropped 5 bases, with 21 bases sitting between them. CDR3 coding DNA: TGTGCCAGCAGCACCATCGGGAAGGGTTCATCAACCGGGGAGCTGTTTTTT. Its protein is CASSTIGKGSSTGELFF.

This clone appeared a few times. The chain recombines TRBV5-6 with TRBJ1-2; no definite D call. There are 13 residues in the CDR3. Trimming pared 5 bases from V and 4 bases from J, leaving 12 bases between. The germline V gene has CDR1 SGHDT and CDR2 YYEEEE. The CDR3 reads CASSVGQAYGYTF. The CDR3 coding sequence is TGTGCCAGCAGTGTTGGGCAAGCCTATGGCTACACCTTC.

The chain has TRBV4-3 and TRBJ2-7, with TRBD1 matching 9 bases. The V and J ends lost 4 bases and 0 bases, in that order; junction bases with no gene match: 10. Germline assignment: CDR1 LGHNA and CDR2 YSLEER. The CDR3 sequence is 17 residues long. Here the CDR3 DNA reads TGCGCCAGCAGCCTGCACTACGGGACAGGGAGCTCCTACGAGCAGTACTTC. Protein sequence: CASSLHYGTGSSYEQYF.

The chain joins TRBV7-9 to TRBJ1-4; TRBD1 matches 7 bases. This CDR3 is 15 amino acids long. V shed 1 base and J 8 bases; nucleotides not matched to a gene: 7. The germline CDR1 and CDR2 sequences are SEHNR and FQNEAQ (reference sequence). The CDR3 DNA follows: TGTGCCAGCAGCTTAGTTCAGGGGGGGGCCGAAAAACTGTTTTTT. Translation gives CASSLVQGGAEKLFF.

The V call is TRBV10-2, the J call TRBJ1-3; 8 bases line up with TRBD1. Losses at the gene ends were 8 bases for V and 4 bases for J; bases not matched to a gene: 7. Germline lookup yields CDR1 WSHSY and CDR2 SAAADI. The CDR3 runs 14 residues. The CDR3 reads CASSQQGGGNTIYF. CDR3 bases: TGCGCCAGCTCTCAACAGGGGGGAGGAAACACCATATATTTT.

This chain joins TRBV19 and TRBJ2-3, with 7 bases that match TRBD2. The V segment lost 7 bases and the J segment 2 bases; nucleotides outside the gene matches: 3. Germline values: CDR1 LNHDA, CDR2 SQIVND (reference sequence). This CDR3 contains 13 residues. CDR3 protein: CASMRDYTDTQYF. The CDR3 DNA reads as TGTGCCAGTATGAGGGACTACACAGATACGCAGTATTTT.